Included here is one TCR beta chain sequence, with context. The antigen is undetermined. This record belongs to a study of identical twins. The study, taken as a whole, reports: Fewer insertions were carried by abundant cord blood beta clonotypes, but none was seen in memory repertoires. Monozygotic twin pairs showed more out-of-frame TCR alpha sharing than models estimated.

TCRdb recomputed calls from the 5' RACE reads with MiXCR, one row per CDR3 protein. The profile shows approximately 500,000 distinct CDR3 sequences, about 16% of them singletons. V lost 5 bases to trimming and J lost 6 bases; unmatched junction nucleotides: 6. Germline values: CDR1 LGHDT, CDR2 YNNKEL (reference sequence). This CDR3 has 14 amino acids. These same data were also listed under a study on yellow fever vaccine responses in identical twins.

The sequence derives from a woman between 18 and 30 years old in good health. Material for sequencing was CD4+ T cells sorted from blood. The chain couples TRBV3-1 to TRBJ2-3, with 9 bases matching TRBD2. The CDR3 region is CASSKPGLADTQYF. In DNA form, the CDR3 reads TGTGCCAGCAGCAAACCGGGACTAGCCGATACGCAGTATTTT.